The next 25 T cell receptor beta chains were all read from a single sample in a study of T cell repertoires in cytomegalovirus infection. The antigens of these receptors remain unknown. MiXCR was run by TCRdb on the reads, yielding one entry per CDR3 protein. The sample has a few hundred thousand distinct CDR3 sequences; around a quarter are singletons. This material consisted of cultured PBMCs, taken from culture after CMV antigen stimulation. All receptors derive from a human donor in good health (CMV status not recorded). Some clones in this sample may be carry-over from other donors' samples.

There are a few counts of this clonotype. The V and J genes are TRBV7-3 and TRBJ2-1, with 9 bases matching TRBD1. This CDR3 has 15 amino acids. The V gene's germline CDR1 is SGHTA and CDR2 FQGTGA. The V segment lost 1 base and the J segment 9 bases; nucleotides outside the gene matches: 7. The CDR3 here is CASSLMGQGFSEQFF. CDR3 in DNA: TGTGCCAGCAGCTTAATGGGACAGGGTTTCTCTGAGCAGTTCTTC.

The genes are TRBV19 and TRBJ2-1, with D maybe TRBD2 (6 bases). V was shortened by 5 bases and J by 4 bases, with 9 bases between the two germline ends. The CDR3 loop spans 13 amino acids. CDR1 is LNHDA and CDR2 is SQIVND in the germline V gene (reference sequence). The CDR3 coding sequence is TGTGCCAGTAGTTGGGGGGTTTACAATGAGCAGTTCTTC. Translation: CASSWGVYNEQFF.

This clonotype was seen a handful of times. V and J are TRBV29-1 and TRBJ2-1; 7 positions match TRBD2. The J segment lost 0 bases and the V segment lost 1 base, leaving 3 bases of the junction unmatched. Per germline, CDR1 SQVTM and CDR2 ANQGSEA. The CDR3 is made up of 15 amino acids. The CDR3, as DNA: TGCAGCGTTGAAGGGCGGGAGCACTCCTACAATGAGCAGTTCTTC. Translated: CSVEGREHSYNEQFF.

The chain couples TRBV27 to TRBJ1-1; tentatively, D is TRBD1 (5 bases). V was clipped by 5 bases and J by 5 bases, with 12 bases between them. CDR3 length equals 13 residues. In germline, CDR1 is MNHEY, CDR2 SMNVEV (reference sequence). CDR3 amino acids: CASSTRQKTEAFF. CDR3 coding DNA: TGTGCCAGCAGTACAAGACAGAAGACTGAAGCTTTCTTT.

This clonotype has only a few counts. V usage is TRBV7-2 and J usage is TRBJ1-4; the match to TRBD1 covers 7 bases. Losses at the gene ends were 6 bases for V and 0 bases for J; bases not matched to a gene: 7. The CDR3 length is 16 residues. Germline V lookup: CDR1 SGHTA, CDR2 FQGNSA. CDR3 residues: CASSPEGGATNEKLFF. CDR3 in DNA: TGTGCCAGCAGTCCCGAAGGGGGCGCAACTAATGAAAAACTGTTTTTT. Combining the CDR3 with reference TRBV7-2 and TRBJ1-4 gives the whole variable domain GAGVSQSPSNKVTEKGKDVELRCDPISGHTALYWYRQSLGQGLEFLIYFQGNSAPDKSGLPSDRFSAERTGGSVSTLTIQRTQQEDSAVYLCASSPEGGATNEKLFFGSGTQLSVL.

This sequence joins TRBV20-1 and TRBJ2-7; 8 bases map to TRBD1. V lost 3 bases, J lost 4 bases, and 5 bases stayed unmatched. The CDR3 is 13 residues long. From germline, CDR1 is DFQATT and CDR2 SNEGSKA (reference sequence). CDR3 sequence reads: CSARPRGQYEQYF. The DNA of the CDR3 is TGCAGTGCTAGGCCCAGGGGGCAATACGAGCAGTACTTC.

This clonotype was counted once. This rearrangement joins TRBV6-6 to TRBJ2-7, with TRBD2 matching over 14 bases. The CDR3 is 15 amino acids. CDR1 and CDR2 (germline): MNHNY, SVGAGI (reference sequence). Trimming cost V 2 bases and J 7 bases; bases outside gene matches: 4. This CDR3 reads CASSYIGLAGGEQYV. The CDR3 region has the DNA TGTGCCAGCAGTTACATAGGACTAGCGGGAGGTGAGCAGTACGTC.

A few counts support this clonotype. The chain couples TRBV6-5 to TRBJ1-4; D uncertain. Germline CDR1 and CDR2: MNHEY and SVGAGI. The ends were cut back, 0 bases at V and 0 bases at J, with 8 bases in the middle. The CDR3 runs to 16 residues. The CDR3 nucleotides read TGTGCCAGCAGTTACTCGAGGGAGGCAACTAATGAAAAACTGTTTTTT. It encodes CASSYSREATNEKLFF.

There are a few counts of this clonotype. This rearrangement joins TRBV20-1 to TRBJ2-2, with D tentatively TRBD1 or TRBD2 (5 bases each). The CDR3 consists of 16 residues. V lost 1 base, J lost 9 bases, and 21 bases lay in between. The V gene's germline CDR1 is DFQATT and CDR2 SNEGSKA (reference sequence). The CDR3 reads CSARGGIDAPGRELFF. CDR3 in DNA: TGCAGTGCTAGAGGGGGAATCGACGCACCGGGGCGGGAGCTGTTTTTT.

This clonotype has more than one count but fewer than ten. The chain uses TRBV11-2 and TRBJ2-2, with TRBD1 matching over 7 bases. The CDR3 is 16 residues long. From germline, CDR1 is SGHAT and CDR2 FQNNGV. V was pared by 5 bases and J by 0 bases, with 6 bases of the junction left unmatched. CDR3 coding DNA: TGTGCCAGCAGCAAGACAGGGTTCGCGAACACCGGGGAGCTGTTTTTT. This codes for CASSKTGFANTGELFF.

This clonotype was detected a few times. The chain uses TRBV11-2 and TRBJ2-7; 7 positions match TRBD1. Unmatched junction bases numbered 9, after V lost 1 base and J lost 3 bases. The CDR3 is 16 amino acids. Germline values: CDR1 SGHAT, CDR2 FQNNGV. The chain's CDR3 is CASSLGDSGTYYEQYV. For the CDR3, the DNA is TGTGCCAGCAGCTTAGGGGACAGTGGCACTTACTACGAGCAGTACGTC.

In its sample, this clonotype was seen once. The V and J genes are TRBV5-1 and TRBJ2-1, with D possibly TRBD2 on 5 matching bases. Germline V gene sequence: CDR1 SGHRS, CDR2 YFSETQ. This CDR3 has 16 residues. Trimming took off 5 bases at V and 4 bases at J, with 19 bases between the two ends. CDR3 in DNA: TGCGCCAGCAGGGTCGGAAAGGGAGAGGGTTACAATGAGCAGTTCTTC. It translates to CASRVGKGEGYNEQFF.

A few counts support this clonotype. The CDR3 DNA is TGTGCCAGCAGCGCTAGCGGGAGGGCTAGCAATGAGCAGTTCTTC. Its translation is CASSASGRASNEQFF. The chain uses TRBV9 and TRBJ2-1, with 12 bases lining up with TRBD2. V was pared by 3 bases and J by 6 bases, with 4 bases of the junction left unmatched. The V gene's germline CDR1 is SGDLS and CDR2 YYNGEE. The CDR3 covers 15 residues.

This clonotype has a handful of counts. V and J are TRBV10-1 and TRBJ2-2; 8 nucleotides line up with TRBD2. Germline V lookup: CDR1 WNHNN, CDR2 SYGVQD (reference sequence). The V gene end was trimmed by 0 bases and the J gene end by 4 bases; junction bases not matched to a gene: 7. The CDR3 totals 17 residues. The CDR3: CASSESPRGGTTGELFF. The CDR3 DNA reads TGCGCCAGCAGTGAGTCCCCTCGGGGGGGGACCACCGGGGAGCTGTTTTTT.

This clonotype was seen only a few times. The V gene is TRBV11-2, the J gene TRBJ1-1, with unresolved D. Germline values: CDR1 SGHAT, CDR2 FQNNGV. Trimming left V 4 bases short and J 5 bases short, with 11 bases between. CDR3 length: 13 amino acids. DNA of the CDR3: TGTGCCAGCAGCTACATATTAGGGACTGAAGCTTTCTTT. It codes for CASSYILGTEAFF.

This clonotype was counted between two and nine times. This rearrangement joins TRBV28 to TRBJ2-2; 15 nucleotides align to TRBD2. The CDR3 runs to 19 residues. The germline gives CDR1 MDHEN, CDR2 SYDVKM. Unmatched junction bases numbered 9, after V lost 6 bases and J lost 1 base. The CDR3 here is CASRPLAGLAGGNTGELFF. Here the CDR3 DNA reads TGTGCCAGCAGACCACTAGCGGGACTAGCGGGAGGGAACACCGGGGAGCTGTTTTTT. Full variable domain (missing parts from reference TRBV28 and TRBJ2-2): DVKVTQSSRYLVKRTGEKVFLECVQDMDHENMFWYRQDPGLGLRLIYFSYDVKMKEKGDIPEGYSVSREKKERFSLILESASTNQTSMYLCASRPLAGLAGGNTGELFFGEGSRLTVL.

This clonotype was seen more than once but under ten times. The V gene is TRBV7-2, the J gene TRBJ2-2, with D uncertain. The CDR3 has 19 residues. Deletions cut 5 bases from V and 3 bases from J, with 25 bases between. In germline, CDR1 is SGHTA, CDR2 FQGNSA. DNA of the CDR3: TGTGCCAGCAGCCCCCTCGGTGGTCGACCAGGACGTTACACCGGGGAGCTGTTTTTT. As protein: CASSPLGGRPGRYTGELFF.

This clonotype was counted only a few times. The CDR3 spells CASSDHRDRGAVGAFF. CDR3 DNA: TGTGCCAGCTCAGATCACCGGGACAGGGGAGCGGTTGGCGCTTTCTTT. V usage is TRBV18 and J usage is TRBJ1-1; 10 nucleotides agree with TRBD1. The CDR3 has 16 residues. V lost 5 bases to trimming and J lost 11 bases; unmatched junction nucleotides: 17. Germline V gives CDR1 KGHSH, CDR2 LQKENI. The complete variable domain, with remaining parts taken from reference TRBV18 and TRBJ1-1, reads NAGVMQNPRHLVRRRGQEARLRCSPMKGHSHVYWYRQLPEEGLKFMVYLQKENIIDESGMPKERFSAEFPKEGPSILRIQQVVRGDSAAYFCASSDHRDRGAVGAFFGQGTRLTVV.

This clonotype was seen only once. The chain combines TRBV6-5 with TRBJ2-1; D is possibly TRBD2 (5 bases). There are 16 residues in the CDR3. Germline V gene sequence: CDR1 MNHEY, CDR2 SVGAGI. Trimming removed 5 bases from V and 0 bases from J, with 14 bases in between. The CDR3: CASSPGVPSSYNEQFF. The CDR3 DNA follows: TGTGCCAGCAGTCCCGGGGTTCCGAGCTCCTACAATGAGCAGTTCTTC.

The rearrangement links TRBV4-3 to TRBJ2-7; D tentatively reads TRBD1 or TRBD2 (5 bases each). In germline, CDR1 is LGHNA, CDR2 YSLEER. V was clipped by 0 bases and J by 5 bases, with 11 bases between them. This CDR3 comprises 14 residues. For the CDR3, the DNA is TGCGCCAGCAGCCAAGATGGGGACGACGACGAGCAGTACTTC. Translated: CASSQDGDDDEQYF.

The table lists this clonotype with a few counts. The chain joins TRBV5-1 to TRBJ2-1; 9 bases match TRBD1. Germline CDR1 and CDR2: SGHRS and YFSETQ. The CDR3 spans 15 residues. The V gene end was trimmed by 3 bases and the J gene end by 7 bases; junction bases not matched to a gene: 8. The CDR3 sequence is CASSSRDRAGNEQFF. In nucleotides, the CDR3 is TGCGCCAGCAGCTCCCGGGACAGGGCTGGGAATGAGCAGTTCTTC.

This clonotype has more than one count but fewer than ten. CDR3 bases: TGTGCCAGCAGCTCTAGAGGGGGCTCTGGCTACACCTTC. Translated, it gives CASSSRGGSGYTF. The chain couples TRBV7-6 to TRBJ1-2; 7 bases fit TRBD1. In germline, CDR1 is SGHVS, CDR2 FNYEAQ. The CDR3 is 13 residues long. V dropped 4 bases and J dropped 7; count of bases not matched to a gene: 6.

Ten or more counts support this clonotype. V usage is TRBV7-8 and J usage is TRBJ1-5, with D maybe TRBD1 (5 bases). The germline V gene has CDR1 SGHVS and CDR2 FQNEAQ. Deletions cut 5 bases from V and 3 bases from J, with 11 bases between. The CDR3 is 14 residues long. CDR3 sequence (DNA): TGTGCCAGCAGCCCCGGGGGGAACAATCAGCCCCAGCATTTT. Its translation is CASSPGGNNQPQHF.

This clonotype was seen more than once but under ten times. The genes are TRBV10-3 and TRBJ2-1; D gene unclear. This CDR3 has 13 amino acids. V lost 8 bases to trimming and J lost 0 bases, with 8 bases between them. Germline V gene lookup returns CDR1 ENHRY and CDR2 SYGVKD. The CDR3 here is CAIGQGSYNEQFF. The CDR3 region has the DNA TGTGCCATCGGCCAAGGCTCCTACAATGAGCAGTTCTTC.

This clonotype was seen a handful of times. The V call is TRBV7-2, the J call TRBJ2-2, with a weak D call TRBD1 (6 bases). The CDR3 is 15 residues long. CDR1 is SGHTA and CDR2 is FQGNSA in the germline V gene. Trimming left V 7 bases short and J 1 base short, with 13 bases between. CDR3 nucleotide sequence: TGTGCCAGCAATCAGGGGTCGGGGAACACCGGGGAGCTGTTTTTT. Translating it yields CASNQGSGNTGELFF.